This passage covers 22 T cell receptor beta chains from one sample sequenced in a study of T cells in tumors after PD-1 blockade (dated by TCRdb to about 2019). Library prep was done by the immunoSEQ multiplex PCR assay. The clones in this table, taken by TCRdb from immuneACCESS, are in-frame only. Not every clone is retained; where verified, under half of the shortfall comes from an unresolved V gene, and the cause of the rest is unknown. Across this sample there are just under 20,000 clones, with approximately 81% seen only once. Approximately 24% of the sample is in the top ten clones. Material: PBMCs, obtained after anti-PD-1 therapy. Receptors were obtained from a human donor with advanced basal cell or squamous cell carcinoma (not recorded which).

The chain couples TRBV5-1 to TRBJ2-7; 9 positions match TRBD1. The CDR3 is 16 amino acids. V gave up 1 base and J gave up 3 bases; unmatched junction bases: 8. Germline CDR1 SGHRS, CDR2 YFSETQ. CDR3 region: CASSLFGTGSFYEQYF. DNA for the CDR3: TGCGCCAGCAGCTTGTTCGGGACAGGGAGTTTCTACGAGCAGTACTTC.

By proportion, this clone is medium-sized (0.01 to 0.1%). The rearrangement uses TRBV4-1 and TRBJ2-5; D remains ambiguous. Per the germline V gene, CDR1 is MGHRA and CDR2 is YSYEKL. This CDR3 spans 13 amino acids. Trimming took 4 bases from V and 5 from J, leaving 11 bases between them. Written as DNA, the CDR3 is TGCGCCAGCAGCCCCAGACTTGTGGAGACCCAGTACTTC. It encodes CASSPRLVETQYF.

The CDR3 DNA reads TGTGCCAGCAGCCAAGACGGGGACATCGCAGAGCAGTACTTC. Amino acids: CASSQDGDIAEQYF. V and J are TRBV3-1 (or the pseudogene TRBV3-2) and TRBJ2-7, with D maybe TRBD1 (6 bases). The CDR3 has 14 amino acids. Germline lookup yields CDR1 LGHDT and CDR2 YNNKEL (reference sequence). V lost 0 bases and J lost 7, with 13 bases in between.

The chain employs TRBV19 and TRBJ1-1; no clear D gene. Trimming cost V 9 bases and J 4 bases, with 18 bases left between them. The germline V gene encodes CDR1 LNHDA and CDR2 SQIVND (reference sequence). The CDR3 has 14 amino acids. The CDR3 sequence is CARPRVGCGTEAFF. In DNA form, the CDR3 reads TGTGCCAGGCCACGGGTGGGATGTGGCACTGAAGCTTTCTTT.

The CDR3 DNA reads as TGTGCCAGCCGGGGACTAGAAAGCGTGCAGTACTTC. Residues: CASRGLESVQYF. This chain joins TRBV5-6 and TRBJ2-7; 8 bases are shared with TRBD2. J lost 9 bases, V lost 7 bases, and 9 bases had no gene match. CDR1 and CDR2 (germline): SGHDT, YYEEEE. CDR3 length: 12 residues. The complete variable domain, with remaining parts taken from reference TRBV5-6 and TRBJ2-7, reads DAGVTQSPTHLIKTRGQQVTLRCSPKSGHDTVSWYQQALGQGPQFIFQYYEEEERQRGNFPDRFSGHQFPNYSSELNVNALLLGDSALYLCASRGLESVQYFGPGTRLTVT.

The gene calls are TRBV3-1 (or the pseudogene TRBV3-2) and TRBJ1-1; the D is unclear. The CDR3 covers 13 residues. Germline CDR1 reads LGHDT; CDR2 reads YNNKEL (reference sequence). V was clipped by 1 base and J by 6 bases, with 9 bases between them. The CDR3 coding sequence is TGTGCCAGCAGCCAAGTTTCGTCATCTGAAGCTTTCTTT. Protein sequence: CASSQVSSSEAFF.

V gene TRBV7-9 combines with J gene TRBJ1-1; possibly TRBD1 for D (5 bases). The V end lost 5 bases, the J end lost 7 bases, and 14 bases lay between the germline ends. Per the germline V gene, CDR1 is SEHNR and CDR2 is FQNEAQ (reference sequence). The CDR3 is made up of 13 amino acids. CDR3 in DNA: TGTGCCAGCAGCCCCCGGCAGGGTAATGAAGCTTTCTTT. Amino acids: CASSPRQGNEAFF.

The V call is TRBV27, the J call TRBJ1-6; D may be TRBD1 (6 bases). Trimming left V 4 bases short and J 5 bases short, with 9 bases between. The CDR3 is 14 amino acids. CDR1 MNHEY and CDR2 SMNVEV come from the germline V gene (reference sequence). The CDR3 DNA sequence: TGTGCCAGCAGTTCTGGACAGCATAATTCACCCCTCCACTTT. Protein product: CASSSGQHNSPLHF.

The gene calls are TRBV28 and TRBJ2-1; 12 bases match TRBD2. J gave up 4 bases and V 5 bases, and 9 bases lay outside the gene matches. This CDR3 has 17 residues. Germline V gene data show CDR1 as MDHEN and CDR2 as SYDVKM. The CDR3: CASSKLAGGLLYNEQFF. For the CDR3, the DNA is TGTGCCAGCAGTAAACTAGCGGGAGGCCTTCTATACAATGAGCAGTTCTTC.

J is TRBJ1-2 and V is TRBV7-6; 8 bases match TRBD1. The CDR3 spans 20 residues. J gave up 1 base and V 5 bases, and 21 bases lay outside the gene matches. Germline V gene sequence: CDR1 SGHVS, CDR2 FNYEAQ. The CDR3 sequence: CASSRGAGGDFRRGNYGYTF. The CDR3, as DNA: TGTGCCAGCAGCCGCGGGGCAGGGGGCGACTTTCGCCGTGGTAACTATGGCTACACCTTC. The whole variable domain, filled in from reference TRBV7-6 and TRBJ1-2, reads GAGVSQSPRYKVTKRGQDVALRCDPISGHVSLYWYRQALGQGPEFLTYFNYEAQQDKSGLPNDRFSAERPEGSISTLTIQRTEQRDSAMYRCASSRGAGGDFRRGNYGYTFGSGTRLTVV.

This clone was observed a handful of times. The V gene is TRBV5-1, the J gene TRBJ1-1, with D uncertain. The CDR3 spans 15 residues. Germline V gene data show CDR1 as SGHRS and CDR2 as YFSETQ. The V end lost 0 bases, the J end lost 1 base, and 10 bases lay between the germline ends. The CDR3 nucleotides read TGCGCCAGCAGCTTGGTTGGTATACGGAACACTGAAGCTTTCTTT. Translated: CASSLVGIRNTEAFF.

This sequence joins TRBV24-1 and TRBJ2-1, with D hard to call. Trimming took off 5 bases at V and 0 bases at J, with 13 bases between the two ends. This CDR3 region has 16 residues. The V gene's germline CDR1 is KGHDR and CDR2 SFDVKD. DNA of the CDR3: TGTGCCACCAGTGGCTACAGAGATAGCTCCTACAATGAGCAGTTCTTC. Encoded protein: CATSGYRDSSYNEQFF.

V usage is TRBV7-8 and J usage is TRBJ1-1; D uncertain. The length of the CDR3 is 13 residues. Deletions cut 4 bases from V and 0 bases from J, with 6 bases between. Germline V gene lookup returns CDR1 SGHVS and CDR2 FQNEAQ. This CDR3 is CASSSRLNTEAFF. Written as DNA, the CDR3 is TGTGCCAGCAGCTCTAGGTTGAACACTGAAGCTTTCTTT.

The genes are TRBV7-3 and TRBJ2-2, with D hard to call. Deletions cut 5 bases from V and 6 bases from J, with 10 bases between. Germline V gene data show CDR1 as SGHTA and CDR2 as FQGTGA. CDR3 length: 13 amino acids. In nucleotides, the CDR3 is TGTGCCAGCAGCCCCCAGATTGCCGGGGAGCTGTTTTTT. Its protein product is CASSPQIAGELFF.

The V gene is TRBV6-5, the J gene TRBJ2-7; D possibly corresponds to TRBD1 (6 bases). V lost 5 bases and J lost 2, with 16 bases in between. There are 15 residues in the CDR3. The germline V gene has CDR1 MNHEY and CDR2 SVGAGI. The CDR3: CASSRDTGIPYEQYF. CDR3 DNA sequence: TGTGCCAGCAGTCGTGACACAGGGATTCCCTACGAGCAGTACTTC.

V usage is TRBV12-3 or TRBV12-4 and J usage is TRBJ1-1; D gene unclear. The CDR3 sequence is 13 residues long. V lost 7 bases, J lost 1 base, and 10 bases lay in between. CDR3 coding DNA: TGTGCCAGCACCGGATGGACGAACACTGAAGCTTTCTTT. This encodes CASTGWTNTEAFF.

This sequence joins TRBV27 and TRBJ2-3; 9 nucleotides match TRBD1. The CDR3 sequence is 15 residues long. Unmatched junction bases numbered 8, after V lost 5 bases and J lost 5 bases. CDR1 and CDR2 (germline): MNHEY, SMNVEV (reference sequence). DNA for the CDR3: TGTGCCAGCAGTACCCGGGACAGGGTAGAAGATACGCAGTATTTT. Protein: CASSTRDRVEDTQYF.

The V and J genes are TRBV28 and TRBJ2-1; D may be TRBD1 (7 bases). CDR3 size: 16 residues. Germline CDR1 and CDR2: MDHEN and SYDVKM. The V end was cut by 4 bases, the J end by 8 bases, with 21 bases between. The CDR3 protein is CASSSMWRGLEDEQFF. Here the CDR3 DNA reads TGTGCCAGCAGTTCAATGTGGAGGGGGCTAGAGGATGAGCAGTTCTTC.

This chain links TRBV2 with TRBJ1-1; D is perhaps TRBD1 (5 bases). Deletions cut 2 bases from V and 7 bases from J, with 17 bases between. Per germline, CDR1 SNHLY and CDR2 FYNNEI. This CDR3 is built from 15 residues. CDR3 coding DNA: TGTGCCAGCAGTGAAACCCGGGACTTTATTGGTGAAGCTTTCTTT. It translates to CASSETRDFIGEAFF.

This clone turned up a few times. The V call is TRBV7-8, the J call TRBJ1-2, with no clear D. Trimming took 5 bases from V and 9 from J, leaving 16 bases between them. CDR1 and CDR2 from the germline V gene are SGHVS and FQNEAQ. The CDR3 extends over 13 amino acids. CDR3 protein: CASSPTLGDRYTF. The DNA for the CDR3 is TGTGCCAGCAGCCCCACTCTAGGTGATCGCTACACCTTC.

J is TRBJ2-1 and V is TRBV7-9, with D unresolved. Germline CDR1 is SEHNR and CDR2 is FQNEAQ (reference sequence). V lost 6 bases and J lost 7, with 7 bases in between. This CDR3 comprises 11 residues. The CDR3, as DNA: TGTGCCAGCAGGTCCGGTAATGAGCAGTTCTTC. The encoded protein is CASRSGNEQFF.

The gene calls are TRBV6-4 and TRBJ2-3; D perhaps matches TRBD2 (5 bases). Germline V gene sequence: CDR1 MRHNA, CDR2 SNTAGT. This CDR3 has 14 residues. V shed 6 bases and J shed 0 bases, with 10 bases lying between them. CDR3 in amino acids: CASRRVSSTDTQYF. The CDR3, as DNA: TGTGCCAGCAGGAGGGTCTCTAGCACAGATACGCAGTATTTT.